Following are 21 T cell receptor beta chains from one sample sequenced in a study of shared clonotypes between healthy human individuals. The protocol was immunoSEQ multiplex PCR, while the TCRdb copy is restricted to in-frame clones and leaves out a portion. The repertoire has some 360,000 clones, 73% of them found once; the top ten carry about 10%. Sequencing was performed on memory CD4+ T cells sorted from blood. Subset defined: CD45RA-negative fraction. These receptors originate from a man aged 25 to 45 in good health.

The J gene is TRBJ2-5, the V gene TRBV4-1; no clear D. Germline V gene data show CDR1 as MGHRA and CDR2 as YSYEKL. This CDR3 is built from 14 residues. Trimming shortened V by 1 base and J by 2 bases, and 8 bases separated the two germline ends. The CDR3 is CASSQASVQETQYF. The CDR3 coding sequence is TGCGCCAGCAGCCAAGCGTCAGTACAAGAGACCCAGTACTTC.

This sequence joins TRBV28 and TRBJ2-2; D is undetermined. V was pared by 6 bases and J by 4 bases, with 18 bases between. CDR3 length equals 16 residues. Germline lookup yields CDR1 MDHEN and CDR2 SYDVKM. CDR3 DNA sequence: TGTGCCAGCAGGTCGCACACAACCGTGATCACCGGGGAGCTGTTTTTT. Its translation: CASRSHTTVITGELFF.

This clone was seen a few times. V usage is TRBV28 and J usage is TRBJ1-2, with a possible D match to TRBD1 (5 bases). The V gene lost 5 bases and the J gene lost 8 bases, with 15 bases spanning the gap. Germline V gene lookup returns CDR1 MDHEN and CDR2 SYDVKM. The CDR3 is 13 residues long. This CDR3 is CASSPARVRGYTF. In DNA, the CDR3 is TGTGCCAGCAGTCCCGCCAGGGTTAGAGGCTACACCTTC.

The chain is built from TRBV14 and TRBJ2-1; D unresolved. The CDR3 totals 16 residues. Germline V gene sequence: CDR1 SGHDN, CDR2 FVKESK. Trimming shortened V by 1 base and J by 0 bases, and 10 bases separated the two germline ends. CDR3: CASSQGGKYSYNEQFF. In DNA form, the CDR3 reads TGTGCCAGCAGCCAAGGAGGAAAGTACTCCTACAATGAGCAGTTCTTC.

This chain joins TRBV11-1 and TRBJ2-1; 7 bases line up with TRBD1. This CDR3 has 13 residues. V gave up 5 bases and J gave up 5 bases; unmatched junction bases: 3. Germline loops: CDR1 SGHAT, CDR2 FQDESV (reference sequence). In nucleotides, the CDR3 is TGTGCCAGCAGCCCAGACAGGGACAATGAGCAGTTCTTC. This codes for CASSPDRDNEQFF.

V is TRBV25-1 and J is TRBJ2-3, with D perhaps matching TRBD1 (6 bases). The CDR3 is 13 residues long. Germline lookup yields CDR1 MGHDK and CDR2 SYGVNS. Trimming cost V 2 bases and J 4 bases, with 7 bases left between them. In DNA, the CDR3 is TGTGCCAGCAGTGAAGACAGGCCAGATACGCAGTATTTT. Protein: CASSEDRPDTQYF.

V gene TRBV2 combines with J gene TRBJ1-5; D is possibly TRBD1 (5 bases). CDR1 and CDR2 from the germline V gene are SNHLY and FYNNEI. The V end was cut by 6 bases, the J end by 7 bases, with 13 bases between. This CDR3 is 13 amino acids long. The CDR3 DNA reads as TGTGCCAGCAGCGATAAACAGGTCCAGCCCCAGCATTTT. Amino acid sequence: CASSDKQVQPQHF. The variable domain in full, completed from reference TRBV2 and TRBJ1-5, reads EPEVTQTPSHQVTQMGQEVILRCVPISNHLYFYWYRQILGQKVEFLVSFYNNEISEKSEIFDDQFSVERPDGSNFTLKIRSTKLEDSAMYFCASSDKQVQPQHFGDGTRLSIL.

The DNA for the CDR3 is TGTGCCAGCAGTTCAGGGACAGGGTACCAAGAGACCCAGTACTTC. It yields the protein CASSSGTGYQETQYF. This rearrangement joins TRBV7-2 to TRBJ2-5, with TRBD1 matching 9 bases. Germline CDR1 reads SGHTA; CDR2 reads FQGNSA. The length of the CDR3 is 15 residues. With V trimmed by 6 bases and J by 0 bases, 5 bases remained unmatched.

Concerning this clone itself: A much larger clone differs by one base, so this may be a read error. The sample holds other DNA sequences that translate to the same CDR3. The rearrangement links TRBV11-3 to TRBJ2-3; D unclear. CDR3 length equals 12 residues. From germline, CDR1 is SGHNT and CDR2 YENEEA. V lost 3 bases and J lost 2, with 3 bases in between. In nucleotides, the CDR3 is TGTGCCAGCAGCTTGGACACAGATACGCAGTATTTT. Protein: CASSLDTDTQYF.

This chain connects TRBV19 to TRBJ2-2, with 7 bases that match TRBD1. In germline, CDR1 is LNHDA, CDR2 SQIVND (reference sequence). This CDR3 is built from 14 residues. With 4 bases clipped from V and 5 bases from J, the junction kept 4 bases outside the gene matches. The CDR3 DNA reads as TGTGCCAGTAGTACAGGGGGTGGAACCGGGGAGCTGTTTTTT. This codes for CASSTGGGTGELFF.

The gene calls are TRBV10-2 and TRBJ2-1; TRBD2 aligns across 8 bases. V lost 3 bases to trimming and J lost 7 bases; unmatched junction nucleotides: 5. The CDR3 has 14 residues. The germline gives CDR1 WSHSY, CDR2 SAAADI. The DNA of the CDR3 is TGCGCCAGCAGTGAAGCGGGAGATGAAAATGAGCAGTTCTTC. This translates into CASSEAGDENEQFF.

The chain couples TRBV19 to TRBJ2-7; TRBD2 agrees at 13 bases. Germline loops: CDR1 LNHDA, CDR2 SQIVND (reference sequence). Trimming removed 2 bases from V and 5 bases from J; junction bases left unmatched: 9. CDR3 length: 17 amino acids. CDR3 nucleotide sequence: TGTGCCAGTAGTATAACCGGGACTAGCGGGACGAGGGACGAGCAGTACTTC. Translation: CASSITGTSGTRDEQYF.

The genes are TRBV5-5 and TRBJ2-7; possibly TRBD1 for D (5 bases). The germline V gene has CDR1 SGHKS and CDR2 YYEKEE (reference sequence). V was pared by 0 bases and J by 2 bases, with 12 bases between. The CDR3 runs 15 residues. The CDR3 loop is CASSLAGRVTYEQYF. In DNA, the CDR3 is TGTGCCAGCAGCTTGGCAGGCAGGGTTACCTACGAGCAGTACTTC.

This chain links TRBV27 with TRBJ1-1, with no clear D. The germline V gene has CDR1 MNHEY and CDR2 SMNVEV (reference sequence). This CDR3 spans 13 amino acids. V was cut by 2 bases and J by 0 bases, with 4 bases left in between. Here the CDR3 DNA reads TGTGCCAGCAGTTTAGACCTGAACACTGAAGCTTTCTTT. Translating it yields CASSLDLNTEAFF.

The table lists this clone with a few counts. The chain carries TRBV10-3 and TRBJ1-5; no reliable D call. The CDR3 contains 15 residues. Germline V gene data show CDR1 as ENHRY and CDR2 as SYGVKD. The V end was cut by 2 bases, the J end by 4 bases, with 12 bases between. The chain's CDR3 is CAISEAHMGNQPQHF. The CDR3 DNA reads as TGTGCCATCAGTGAGGCACACATGGGAAATCAGCCCCAGCATTTT.

The CDR3 is CASSSRVSNTGELFF. The CDR3 DNA sequence: TGCGCCAGCAGCTCCCGGGTCTCAAACACCGGGGAGCTGTTTTTT. This rearrangement joins TRBV5-1 to TRBJ2-2; D remains ambiguous. V lost 3 bases to trimming and J lost 2 bases, with 11 bases between them. Germline-derived CDR1 and CDR2 are SGHRS and YFSETQ. This CDR3 has 15 residues.

In its sample, this clone was seen a few times. Here the CDR3 DNA reads TGTGCCAGTAGTATCGCGGAGAACACCGGGGAGCTGTTTTTT. Its protein product is CASSIAENTGELFF. The chain joins TRBV19 to TRBJ2-2; D ambiguous. Germline lookup yields CDR1 LNHDA and CDR2 SQIVND (reference sequence). This CDR3 is 14 amino acids long. Trimming cost V 3 bases and J 1 base, with 6 bases left between them.

This clone was picked up one time. The J gene is TRBJ1-5, the V gene TRBV19; D call uncertain. There are 12 residues in the CDR3. The ends were cut back, 7 bases at V and 9 bases at J, with 13 bases in the middle. In germline, CDR1 is LNHDA, CDR2 SQIVND (reference sequence). This CDR3 reads CASTDTFVPQHF. CDR3 bases: TGTGCCAGTACCGATACCTTTGTGCCCCAGCATTTT.

The CDR3 coding sequence is TGCGCCAGCAGTCAATCCCGGACAGAACTCACCTACAATGAGCAGTTCTTC. This gives the protein CASSQSRTELTYNEQFF. The chain employs TRBV23-1 and TRBJ2-1, with a possible D match to TRBD1 (6 bases). TRBV23-1 is placed among ORFs of uncertain function. The CDR3 spans 17 residues. V was clipped by 0 bases and J by 2 bases, with 14 bases between them.

The rearrangement joins TRBV13 to TRBJ2-7; D ambiguous. Per germline, CDR1 PRHDT and CDR2 FYEKMQ (reference sequence). The length of the CDR3 is 17 residues. V dropped 4 bases and J dropped 0 bases, with 19 bases sitting between them. CDR3 DNA sequence: TGTGCCAGCAGCTCCACCGCGCAGTGGGCCCCCTCCTACGAGCAGTACTTC. Amino acid sequence: CASSSTAQWAPSYEQYF. The full variable domain, in which reference TRBV13 and TRBJ2-7 provide the parts outside the CDR3, is AAGVIQSPRHLIKEKRETATLKCYPIPRHDTVYWYQQGPGQDPQFLISFYEKMQSDKGSIPDRFSAQQFSDYHSELNMSSLELGDSALYFCASSSTAQWAPSYEQYFGPGTRLTVT.

The chain joins TRBV5-6 to TRBJ1-1; maybe TRBD1 (5 bases). The CDR3 contains 16 residues. CDR1 SGHDT and CDR2 YYEEEE come from the germline V gene. Trimming shortened V by 2 bases and J by 2 bases, and 16 bases separated the two germline ends. The CDR3 coding sequence is TGTGCCAGCAGCTTACTCGATAGACAGAGTAACACTGAAGCTTTCTTT. Its translation is CASSLLDRQSNTEAFF.